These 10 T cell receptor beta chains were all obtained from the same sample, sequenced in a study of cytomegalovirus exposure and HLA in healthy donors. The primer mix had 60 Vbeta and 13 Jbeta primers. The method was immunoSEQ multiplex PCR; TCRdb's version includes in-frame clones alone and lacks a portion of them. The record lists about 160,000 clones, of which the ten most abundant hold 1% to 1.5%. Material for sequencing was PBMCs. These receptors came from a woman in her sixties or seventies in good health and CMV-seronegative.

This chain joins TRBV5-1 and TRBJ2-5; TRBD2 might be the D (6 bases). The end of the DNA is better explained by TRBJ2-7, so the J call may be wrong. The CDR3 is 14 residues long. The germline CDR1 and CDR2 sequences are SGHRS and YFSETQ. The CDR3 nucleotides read TGCGCCAGCAGCTTAACAGCGGGCTCCTACGAGCAGTACTTC. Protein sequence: CASSLTAGSYEQYF.

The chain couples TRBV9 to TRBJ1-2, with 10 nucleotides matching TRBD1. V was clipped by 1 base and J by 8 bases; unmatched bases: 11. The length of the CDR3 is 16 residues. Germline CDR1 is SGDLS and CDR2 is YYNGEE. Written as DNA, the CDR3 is TGTGCCAGCAGCGTACCTTCGACAGGGGGCGATGACGGCTACACCTTC. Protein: CASSVPSTGGDDGYTF.

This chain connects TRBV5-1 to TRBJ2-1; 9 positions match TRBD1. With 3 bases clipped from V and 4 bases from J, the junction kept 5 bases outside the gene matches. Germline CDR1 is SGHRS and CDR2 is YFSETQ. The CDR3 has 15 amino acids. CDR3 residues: CASSSPGQGYNEQFF. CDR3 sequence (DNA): TGCGCCAGCAGCTCCCCGGGACAGGGATACAATGAGCAGTTCTTC.

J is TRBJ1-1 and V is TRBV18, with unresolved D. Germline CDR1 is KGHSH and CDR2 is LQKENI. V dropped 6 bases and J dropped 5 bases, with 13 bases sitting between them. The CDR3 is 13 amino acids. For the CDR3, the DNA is TGTGCCAGCTCGTATCGATCGGGAACTGAAGCTTTCTTT. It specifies CASSYRSGTEAFF.

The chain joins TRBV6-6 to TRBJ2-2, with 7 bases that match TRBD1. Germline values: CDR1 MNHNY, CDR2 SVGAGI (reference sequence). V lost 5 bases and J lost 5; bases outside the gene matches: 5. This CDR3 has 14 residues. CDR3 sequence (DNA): TGTGCCAGCAGTCGACAGGGTGGAACCGGGGAGCTGTTTTTT. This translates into CASSRQGGTGELFF.

CDR3 amino acids: CASSMTSGVPLEQYF. The CDR3 DNA is TGTGCCAGTAGTATGACTAGCGGGGTCCCACTCGAGCAGTACTTC. This sequence joins TRBV19 and TRBJ2-7; 11 nucleotides line up with TRBD2. Germline V gene lookup returns CDR1 LNHDA and CDR2 SQIVND (reference sequence). V dropped 3 bases and J dropped 6; count of bases not matched to a gene: 7. The CDR3 is 15 amino acids.

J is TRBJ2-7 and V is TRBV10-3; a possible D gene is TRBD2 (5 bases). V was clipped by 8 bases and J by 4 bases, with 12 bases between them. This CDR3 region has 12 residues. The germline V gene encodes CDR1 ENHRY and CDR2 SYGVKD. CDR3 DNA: TGTGCCATCGGGAGAGCCGTTTACGAGCAGTACTTC. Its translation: CAIGRAVYEQYF.

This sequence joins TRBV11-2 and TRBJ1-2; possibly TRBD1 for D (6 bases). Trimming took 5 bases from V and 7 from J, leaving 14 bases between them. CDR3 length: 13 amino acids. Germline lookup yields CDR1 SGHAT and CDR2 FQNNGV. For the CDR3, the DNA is TGTGCCAGCAGCACAGGGTTTTCGGGTGGCTACACCTTC. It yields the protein CASSTGFSGGYTF. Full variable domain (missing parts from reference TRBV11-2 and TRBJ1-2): EAGVAQSPRYKIIEKRQSVAFWCNPISGHATLYWYQQILGQGPKLLIQFQNNGVVDDSQLPKDRFSAERLKGVDSTLKIQPAKLEDSAVYLCASSTGFSGGYTFGSGTRLTVV.

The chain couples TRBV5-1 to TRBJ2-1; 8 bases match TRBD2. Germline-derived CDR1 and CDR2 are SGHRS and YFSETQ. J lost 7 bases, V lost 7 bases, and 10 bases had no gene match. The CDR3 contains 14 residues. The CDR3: CASGEPGGLNEQFF. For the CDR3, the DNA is TGCGCCAGCGGAGAACCGGGGGGGCTAAATGAGCAGTTCTTC.

In nucleotides, the CDR3 is TGTGCCAGCAGCCCCGTGGGCGGCAGGGGAGTAAACTATGGCTACACCTTC. Its translation: CASSPVGGRGVNYGYTF. The chain uses TRBV13 and TRBJ1-2; D perhaps matches TRBD1 (6 bases). Trimming removed 5 bases at V and 2 bases at J, with 21 bases between. The germline V gene encodes CDR1 PRHDT and CDR2 FYEKMQ (reference sequence). This CDR3 has 17 amino acids.